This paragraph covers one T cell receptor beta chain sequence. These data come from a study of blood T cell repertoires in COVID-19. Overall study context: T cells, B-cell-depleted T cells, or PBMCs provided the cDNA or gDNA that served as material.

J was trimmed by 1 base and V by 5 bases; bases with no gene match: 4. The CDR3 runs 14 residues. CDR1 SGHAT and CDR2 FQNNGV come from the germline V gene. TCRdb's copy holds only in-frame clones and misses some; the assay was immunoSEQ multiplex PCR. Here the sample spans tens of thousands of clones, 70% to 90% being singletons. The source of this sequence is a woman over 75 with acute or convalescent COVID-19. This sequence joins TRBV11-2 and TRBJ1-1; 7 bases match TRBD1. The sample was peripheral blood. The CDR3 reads CASSPWTGNTEAFF. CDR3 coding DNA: TGTGCCAGCAGCCCGTGGACAGGGAACACTGAAGCTTTCTTT.